This T cell receptor beta chain was obtained from a study of blood T cell repertoires in COVID-19. Study-wide background: Samples came from the United States, Italy and Spain, spanning acute and convalescent COVID-19.

TCRdb's copy holds only in-frame clones and misses some; the assay was immunoSEQ multiplex PCR. The top ten hold approximately 7.4% of the sample, which has roughly 340,000 clones, about 90% seen once. Germline V CDR1 and CDR2: SNHLY, FYNNEI. V was clipped by 3 bases and J by 3 bases, with 13 bases between them. There are 15 residues in the CDR3. What was sequenced was peripheral blood. This sequence joins TRBV2 and TRBJ2-3, with D possibly TRBD2 on 6 matching bases. The source is a woman in her seventies with COVID-19, enrolled during active disease. The CDR3: CASSEEGKMTDTQYF. The CDR3 bases are TGTGCCAGCAGTGAGGAGGGGAAGATGACAGATACGCAGTATTTT. Complete variable domain (other parts from reference TRBV2 and TRBJ2-3): EPEVTQTPSHQVTQMGQEVILRCVPISNHLYFYWYRQILGQKVEFLVSFYNNEISEKSEIFDDQFSVERPDGSNFTLKIRSTKLEDSAMYFCASSEEGKMTDTQYFGPGTRLTVL.